This T cell receptor (beta chain) is from a study of cytomegalovirus exposure and HLA in healthy donors. Study-wide background: One earlier analysis, a look at roughly 170 million T cells, found around 110 million unique TCR beta sequences.

As to this clone: Its antigen remains unidentified.

The PCR contained 60 Vbeta and 13 Jbeta primers. Assay used: immunoSEQ multiplex PCR; TCRdb lists only in-frame clones, some missing. In the table there are 150,000 to 200,000 clones, roughly 85% of which are singletons. Overall study findings and caveats: Segments of the TCR beta V type were, in most cases, productive about 90% or about 30% of the time in an earlier analysis. It was taken for granted in presence/absence analyses that sequencing depth across donors was roughly uniform. More clonal expansion characterized HLA-associated TCR beta chains than equally common others in a later analysis.

Germline assignment: CDR1 KGHSH and CDR2 LQKENI. Germline trimming cut 6 bases from V and 2 bases from J; bases unmatched to any gene: 8. The CDR3 is 15 amino acids. The clonotype comes from a man in his forties or fifties in good health and CMV-seropositive. The chain employs TRBV18 and TRBJ2-7; 9 bases match TRBD1. Material for sequencing was PBMCs. This chain's CDR3 is CASSPPTGGPYEQYF. CDR3 bases: TGTGCCAGCTCCCCCCCGACAGGGGGACCCTACGAGCAGTACTTC.